Each of the 9 T cell receptor beta chains below was sequenced from the same sample in a study of T cell repertoires in cytomegalovirus infection. These receptors have no known antigen. TCRdb itself ran the reads through MiXCR, one entry per CDR3 protein. The sample has approximately 120,000 distinct CDR3 sequences, more than 25% seen once. The sample here was CD8+ T cells from cultured PBMCs, taken from culture after CMV antigen stimulation. These receptors came from a human donor in good health (CMV status not recorded). Some clones in this sample may be carry-over from other donors' samples.

The rearrangement joins TRBV20-1 to TRBJ2-1, with 8 bases aligning to TRBD2. The CDR3 sequence is 15 residues long. CDR1 is DFQATT and CDR2 is SNEGSKA in the germline V gene (reference sequence). Trimming at V came to 1 base and at J to 3 bases, leaving 5 bases not matched to a gene. The CDR3 coding sequence is TGCAGTGCTAGAGCCAGCGGGGGCATCTACAATGAGCAGTTCTTC. Amino acid sequence: CSARASGGIYNEQFF.

Ten or more counts support this clonotype. V usage is TRBV7-9 and J usage is TRBJ2-7; TRBD2 is a possible D gene (5 bases). Looked up from germline, CDR1 is SEHNR and CDR2 is FQNEAQ (reference sequence). This CDR3 has 14 amino acids. The V and J ends lost 7 bases and 2 bases respectively, with 15 bases between them. The CDR3 coding sequence is TGTGCCAGCACCACGACCCGGGGAGCCTACGAGCAGTACTTC. Amino acid sequence: CASTTTRGAYEQYF.

V gene TRBV6-2 or TRBV6-3 combines with J gene TRBJ2-7; TRBD1 is a possible D gene (6 bases). This CDR3 spans 18 amino acids. Germline V gene lookup returns CDR1 MNHEY and CDR2 SVGEGT. V was clipped by 2 bases and J by 2 bases, with 22 bases between them. The CDR3 here is CASSYDLGDIPETYEQYF. CDR3 DNA sequence: TGTGCCAGCAGTTACGACCTGGGGGACATCCCTGAAACCTACGAGCAGTACTTC.

In its sample, this clonotype was seen a few times. This sequence joins TRBV5-6 and TRBJ1-1, with D tentatively TRBD1 (5 bases). CDR3 size: 15 residues. V lost 5 bases to trimming and J lost 0 bases, with 14 bases between them. Germline loops: CDR1 SGHDT, CDR2 YYEEEE. DNA for the CDR3: TGTGCCAGCAGAGACCTTGGGGGTATGAACACTGAAGCTTTCTTT. Residues: CASRDLGGMNTEAFF.

This clonotype was recorded a few times. CDR3 sequence reads: CSVAPFGSSGANVLTF. The DNA for the CDR3 is TGCAGCGTTGCCCCCTTTGGGAGCTCTGGGGCCAACGTCCTGACTTTC. V and J are TRBV29-1 and TRBJ2-6; possible D gene TRBD2, 5 bases. The CDR3 length is 16 residues. V was shortened by 4 bases and J by 0 bases, with 13 bases between the two germline ends. Germline values: CDR1 SQVTM, CDR2 ANQGSEA.

The rearrangement joins TRBV28 to TRBJ1-6; D gene unclear. The CDR3 is 14 residues long. CDR1 is MDHEN and CDR2 is SYDVKM in the germline V gene. The V and J ends lost 3 bases and 10 bases respectively, with 13 bases between them. The CDR3: CASSFPGLQSPLHF. The CDR3 DNA reads as TGTGCCAGCAGTTTTCCGGGCTTGCAATCACCCCTCCACTTT.

The CDR3 DNA reads as TGTGCCAGCAGCTTCCCGACTAGCGGGGGGGCGACAGATACGCAGTATTTT. It is translated as CASSFPTSGGATDTQYF. The chain combines TRBV7-2 with TRBJ2-3; TRBD2 matches at 14 bases. Losses at the gene ends were 3 bases for V and 3 bases for J; bases not matched to a gene: 5. The CDR3 covers 17 residues. Germline CDR1 is SGHTA and CDR2 is FQGNSA.

The chain has TRBV6-5 and TRBJ2-7, with D perhaps matching TRBD2 (5 bases). V shed 6 bases and J shed 0 bases, with 15 bases lying between them. The germline gives CDR1 MNHEY, CDR2 SVGAGI. The CDR3 is made up of 15 amino acids. As DNA, the CDR3 is TGTGCCAGCAGAGGCCCGTGGGAGAGCTCCTACGAGCAGTACTTC. Translating it yields CASRGPWESSYEQYF.

Many counts were recorded for this clonotype. The gene calls are TRBV7-6 and TRBJ2-7; D not certain. This CDR3 comprises 14 residues. Germline V gives CDR1 SGHVS, CDR2 FNYEAQ. Trimming pared 1 base from V and 0 bases from J, leaving 7 bases between. This chain's CDR3 is CASSLGGFSYEQYF. As DNA, the CDR3 is TGTGCCAGCAGCTTAGGTGGGTTCTCCTACGAGCAGTACTTC.